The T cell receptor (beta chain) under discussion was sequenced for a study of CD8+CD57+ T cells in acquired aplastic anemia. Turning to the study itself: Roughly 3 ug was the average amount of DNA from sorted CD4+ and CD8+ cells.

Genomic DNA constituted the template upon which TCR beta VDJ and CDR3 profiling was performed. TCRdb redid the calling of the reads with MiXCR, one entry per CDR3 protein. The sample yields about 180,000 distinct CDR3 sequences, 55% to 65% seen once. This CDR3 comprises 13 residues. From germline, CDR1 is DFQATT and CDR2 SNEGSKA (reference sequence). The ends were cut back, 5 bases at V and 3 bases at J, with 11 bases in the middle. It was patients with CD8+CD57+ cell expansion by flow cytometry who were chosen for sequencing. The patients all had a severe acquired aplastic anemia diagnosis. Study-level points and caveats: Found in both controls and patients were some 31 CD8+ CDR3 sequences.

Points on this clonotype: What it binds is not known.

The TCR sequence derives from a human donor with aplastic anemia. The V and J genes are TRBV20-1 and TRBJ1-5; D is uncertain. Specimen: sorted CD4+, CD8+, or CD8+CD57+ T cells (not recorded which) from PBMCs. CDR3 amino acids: CSALRVTNQPQHF. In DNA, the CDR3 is TGCAGTGCTCTGAGGGTGACCAATCAGCCCCAGCATTTT.